These 8 T cell receptor beta chains were sequenced from one sample in a study of blood T cell repertoires in COVID-19. TCRdb's table, derived via immunoSEQ multiplex PCR, lists solely in-frame clones and lacks some. The sample holds about 180,000 clones; 70% to 80% are singletons and the top ten take 17%. The sequenced sample was PBMCs or T cells enriched from blood (not recorded which). These receptors originate from a woman aged 45-65 years who had recovered from COVID-19.

This rearrangement joins TRBV28 to TRBJ1-1; 7 positions match TRBD1. After removal of 5 bases from V and 4 bases from J, the junction contained 10 bases not matched to a gene. The V gene's germline CDR1 is MDHEN and CDR2 SYDVKM. CDR3 size: 15 residues. The CDR3 nucleotides read TGTGCCAGCAGTCCGTTGACAGGGATACTCACTGAAGCTTTCTTT. Encoded protein: CASSPLTGILTEAFF.

The rearrangement uses TRBV12-5 and TRBJ2-1, with TRBD2 identical over 7 bases. Germline-derived CDR1 and CDR2 are LGHNT and FRNRAP. Trimming took 6 bases from V and 6 from J; bases not matched to a gene: 20. The CDR3 runs to 18 residues. This chain's CDR3 is CASGPTEGGGSGTNEQFF. Written as DNA, the CDR3 is TGTGCTAGTGGCCCGACCGAGGGTGGCGGGAGTGGGACCAATGAGCAGTTCTTC.

The J gene is TRBJ1-1, the V gene TRBV5-6, with D unresolved. V lost 1 base, J lost 6 bases, and 13 bases lay in between. The CDR3 sequence is 14 residues long. Germline loops: CDR1 SGHDT, CDR2 YYEEEE. The DNA of the CDR3 is TGTGCCAGCAGCTTGCCCCTTACGGACTCTGAAGCTTTCTTT. It codes for CASSLPLTDSEAFF.

This sequence joins TRBV4-2 and TRBJ2-4, with 11 positions matching TRBD2. V trimming: 0 bases; J trimming: 0 bases; junction bases outside the gene matches: 19. The CDR3 runs 23 residues. Germline lookup yields CDR1 LGHNA and CDR2 YNFKEQ. DNA of the CDR3: TGTGCCAGCAGCCAAGATGCCCCGGGCCGGGGACTAGCGGCGCCTCTAGCCAAAAACATTCAGTACTTC. It specifies CASSQDAPGRGLAAPLAKNIQYF.

In DNA form, the CDR3 reads TGCGCCAGCAGCTTGGTCTCAGGGTACCACGAGCAGTACTTC. Protein product: CASSLVSGYHEQYF. The V call is TRBV5-1, the J call TRBJ2-7, with a possible D match to TRBD1 (5 bases). CDR1 is SGHRS and CDR2 is YFSETQ in the germline V gene. V lost 0 bases to trimming and J lost 5 bases, with 12 bases between them. The CDR3 is 14 amino acids.

CDR3 protein: CASSVDLAGVGRDEQFF. Here the CDR3 DNA reads TGCGCCAGCAGCGTAGATTTAGCGGGAGTGGGGCGGGATGAGCAGTTCTTC. This sequence joins TRBV5-1 and TRBJ2-1; 9 nucleotides match TRBD2. From germline, CDR1 is SGHRS and CDR2 YFSETQ. Losses at the gene ends were 4 bases for V and 8 bases for J; bases not matched to a gene: 16. The CDR3 is 17 residues long.

The chain links TRBV7-7 to TRBJ2-1, with D possibly matching TRBD1 (5 bases). Trimming removed 3 bases from V and 5 bases from J, with 11 bases in between. CDR1 and CDR2 (germline): SSHAT, FNYEAQ (reference sequence). This CDR3 comprises 14 residues. This CDR3 is CASSFVPGNNEQFF. The CDR3 region has the DNA TGTGCCAGCAGCTTTGTCCCAGGGAACAATGAGCAGTTCTTC. Full variable domain (rest looked up from reference TRBV7-7 and TRBJ2-1): GAGVSQSPRYKVTKRGQDVTLRCDPISSHATLYWYQQALGQGPEFLTYFNYEAQPDKSGLPSDRFSAERPEGSISTLTIQRTEQRDSAMYRCASSFVPGNNEQFFGPGTRLTVL.

The chain has TRBV19 and TRBJ1-1, with a possible D match to TRBD1 (5 bases). The length of the CDR3 is 14 residues. Per the germline V gene, CDR1 is LNHDA and CDR2 is SQIVND (reference sequence). The germline V and J ends were trimmed by 3 bases and 4 bases, with 12 bases remaining between them. This CDR3 is CASSIRGLGTEAFF. CDR3 sequence (DNA): TGTGCCAGTAGTATCCGGGGGTTGGGCACTGAAGCTTTCTTT.